The 13 T cell receptor beta chains below come from one sample, sequenced in a study of T cell changes during pregnancy in multiple sclerosis. Assay: immunoSEQ multiplex PCR; the TCRdb copy retains only in-frame clones and omits some. The table shows approximately 130,000 clones, with around 97% occurring only once. Here the sequenced sample was peripheral blood, taken after pregnancy. Every receptor here comes from a female donor with multiple sclerosis, enrolled in a pregnancy study.

The J gene is TRBJ2-7, the V gene TRBV27, with 9 bases that match TRBD2. Germline CDR1 MNHEY, CDR2 SMNVEV (reference sequence). J gave up 2 bases and V 5 bases, and 10 bases lay outside the gene matches. The CDR3 is 16 residues long. The CDR3 nucleotides are TGTGCCAGCAGTCCCCAAAGCGGGAGGTGGCCCTACGAGCAGTACTTC. The encoded protein is CASSPQSGRWPYEQYF.

This clone showed up just once. The chain couples TRBV5-4 to TRBJ1-1; weak D call: TRBD1 (6 bases). The CDR3 consists of 15 residues. Trimming took 4 bases from V and 1 from J, leaving 14 bases between them. Germline CDR1 and CDR2: SGHNT and YYREEE (reference sequence). In nucleotides, the CDR3 is TGTGCCAGCAGCGTTAGGGGGGGCAAGAACACTGAAGCTTTCTTT. It is translated as CASSVRGGKNTEAFF.

This chain joins TRBV28 and TRBJ2-7; 10 bases line up with TRBD2. Per germline, CDR1 MDHEN and CDR2 SYDVKM. The CDR3 totals 12 residues. The V and J ends lost 2 bases and 9 bases, in that order; junction bases with no gene match: 1. The CDR3 nucleotides are TGTGCCAGCAGTTTAGAGCGGGGGGGGCAGTACTTC. It is translated as CASSLERGGQYF.

The chain has TRBV19 and TRBJ1-3; the match to TRBD1 covers 9 bases. This CDR3 is built from 16 residues. V dropped 3 bases and J dropped 0; count of bases not matched to a gene: 3. CDR1 LNHDA and CDR2 SQIVND come from the germline V gene (reference sequence). As DNA, the CDR3 is TGTGCCAGTAGTATGAGGACAGGGGCCTCTGGAAACACCATATATTTT. Translating it yields CASSMRTGASGNTIYF.

The chain employs TRBV21-1 and TRBJ2-7; the table's D call of TRBD2 was not tested on the DNA. TRBV21-1 is noted as a pseudogene. There are 15 residues in the CDR3. Written as DNA, the CDR3 is TGTGCCAGCAGCAAAGTACCTCGGCGGACCTACGAGCAGTACTTC. Residues: CASSKVPRRTYEQYF.

This chain joins TRBV5-1 and TRBJ2-5, with 9 bases fitting TRBD2. CDR1 is SGHRS, CDR2 YFSETQ, per germline. The trim removed 4 bases at V and 5 bases at J, leaving 21 bases unmatched. The CDR3 loop spans 19 amino acids. The CDR3 is CASSPLGSAGGSSGETQYF. In DNA form, the CDR3 reads TGCGCCAGCAGCCCACTGGGATCAGCGGGAGGTAGCAGTGGGGAGACCCAGTACTTC.

CDR3 residues: CASSPLGGRNEKLFF. The CDR3, as DNA: TGTGCCAGCAGCCCTCTAGGGGGTCGTAATGAAAAACTGTTTTTT. The chain combines TRBV7-2 with TRBJ1-4; D is perhaps TRBD1 (6 bases). This CDR3 is built from 15 residues. Trimming stripped 5 bases from V and 4 bases from J, with 14 bases between. Germline CDR1 is SGHTA and CDR2 is FQGNSA.

The chain couples TRBV28 to TRBJ2-7, with 7 bases that match TRBD2. J gave up 3 bases and V 7 bases, and 9 bases lay outside the gene matches. Germline V CDR1 and CDR2: MDHEN, SYDVKM. The CDR3 length is 14 residues. The CDR3 nucleotides read TGTGCCAGCATGGAGGGAGGGAGGAGCTACGAGCAGTACTTC. This translates into CASMEGGRSYEQYF.

This chain joins TRBV2 and TRBJ2-1; 11 nucleotides align to TRBD2. V shed 4 bases and J 16 bases; nucleotides not matched to a gene: 9. Germline V gene data show CDR1 as SNHLY and CDR2 as FYNNEI. The CDR3 is made up of 13 amino acids. The CDR3 nucleotides are TGTGCCAGCAGTGTCCTTACTAGCGGGAGAGGTTTCTTC. Protein product: CASSVLTSGRGFF.

This sequence joins TRBV4-1 and TRBJ2-6; weak D call: TRBD2 (5 bases). V lost 6 bases and J 4 bases, leaving 16 bases between the germline ends. Germline CDR1 MGHRA, CDR2 YSYEKL. The CDR3 runs to 16 residues. CDR3 bases: TGCGCCAGCAGACCCGCGGGTGGGAGAGGGGCCAACGTCCTGACTTTC. It yields the protein CASRPAGGRGANVLTF.

The chain couples TRBV6-1 to TRBJ1-1, with 11 positions matching TRBD1. Trimming at V came to 8 bases and at J to 1 base, leaving 6 bases not matched to a gene. Looked up from germline, CDR1 is MNHNS and CDR2 is SASEGT. This CDR3 spans 15 amino acids. The CDR3, as DNA: TGTGCCAGCCTAGGGGGGACAGGGGGGAACACTGAAGCTTTCTTT. Encoded protein: CASLGGTGGNTEAFF.

A single count supports this clone. This chain joins TRBV6-1 and TRBJ2-5; D remains ambiguous. V lost 1 base and J lost 5, with 14 bases in between. Looked up from germline, CDR1 is MNHNS and CDR2 is SASEGT. This CDR3 has 15 residues. This CDR3 is CASSEGVQMRETQYF. CDR3 DNA: TGTGCCAGCAGTGAAGGTGTCCAGATGAGGGAGACCCAGTACTTC.

The V and J genes are TRBV7-9 and TRBJ1-2; D gene ambiguous. This CDR3 has 14 amino acids. Germline V gene sequence: CDR1 SEHNR, CDR2 FQNEAQ (reference sequence). V lost 4 bases and J 4 bases, leaving 13 bases between the germline ends. CDR3 sequence: CASSYKTAGYGYTF. In DNA, the CDR3 is TGTGCCAGCAGCTACAAGACGGCGGGCTATGGCTACACCTTC.